Reported below is one T cell receptor (beta chain). Its antigen remains unidentified. One junction end does not reproduce the germline sequence, and a read error may be involved. As to time point: newly diagnosed GD, antithyroid drugs for less than 3 months. The authors made the TCR library using RNA they extracted from PBMCs. This sample was included in a study of regulatory T cells in long-lasting Graves disease. The overall study: The study enrolled newly diagnosed Graves' patients on antithyroid drugs under 3 months. Study-wide findings and caveats: Whereas new patients shared 950 to 1,000 public clonotypes, persistent patients shared more, at 2,500 to 3,500.

Construction of the TCR beta libraries employed iRepertoire HTBI primers in conjunction with Arm-PCR of CDR3 regions. TCRdb processed the multiplex PCR reads anew with MiXCR; each CDR3 protein has one entry. The table has more than 450,000 distinct CDR3 sequences, under 20% seen once. Looked up from germline, CDR1 is SGDLS and CDR2 is YYNGEE. CDR3 length: 15 amino acids. These same records also appear under a second study, on T cells in Graves' hyperthyroidism and ophthalmopathy. Per that study: HTBI primers drove first-round RT-PCR of the TCR CDR3. Model predictions of ophthalmopathy came a median approximately seven months before onset.

This chain uses TRBV9 with TRBJ2-2; D may be TRBD1 (5 bases). This TCR derives from a man aged 35 to 55 with Graves disease. This sample comprised peripheral blood mononuclear cells (PBMCs), obtained at new diagnosis, from a patient treated with antithyroid drugs. This chain's CDR3 is CARSVGKGITGELFF. CDR3 coding DNA: TGTGCCCGCAGCGTAGGGAAGGGGATTACCGGGGAGCTGTTTTTT.